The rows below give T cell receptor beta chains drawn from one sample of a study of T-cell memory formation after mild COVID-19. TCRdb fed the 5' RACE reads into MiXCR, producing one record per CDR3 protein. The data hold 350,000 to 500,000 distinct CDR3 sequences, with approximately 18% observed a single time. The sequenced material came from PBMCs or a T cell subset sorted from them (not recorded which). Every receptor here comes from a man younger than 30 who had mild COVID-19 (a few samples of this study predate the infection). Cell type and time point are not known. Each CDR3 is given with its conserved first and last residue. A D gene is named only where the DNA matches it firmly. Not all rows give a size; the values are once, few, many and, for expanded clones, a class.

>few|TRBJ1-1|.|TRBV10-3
CAIGPQGGTEAFF
TGTGCGATCGGTCCACAGGGCGGCACTGAAGCTTTCTTT
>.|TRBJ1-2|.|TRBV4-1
CASSPPGSRVDGYTF
TGCGCCAGCAGCCCTCCTGGGAGCAGGGTCGATGGCTACACCTTC
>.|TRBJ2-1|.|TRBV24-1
CATSDGNEQFF
TGTGCCACCAGTGATGGTAATGAGCAGTTCTTC
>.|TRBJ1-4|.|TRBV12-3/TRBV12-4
CASSLSGDIDEKLFF
TGTGCCAGCAGTTTGTCGGGGGATATTGATGAAAAACTGTTTTTT
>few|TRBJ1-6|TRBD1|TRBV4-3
CASSQGTGPNSPLHF
TGCGCCAGCAGCCAAGGGACAGGTCCCAATTCACCCCTCCACTTT
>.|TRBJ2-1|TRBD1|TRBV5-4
CASSSYRQGDEQFF
TGTGCCAGCAGCTCCTATCGACAGGGCGATGAGCAGTTCTTC
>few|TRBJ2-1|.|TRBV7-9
CASSLARGHNEQFF
TGTGCCAGCAGCTTAGCCCGGGGCCACAATGAGCAGTTCTTC
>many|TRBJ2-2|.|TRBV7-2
CASSQDILTGELFF
TGTGCCAGCAGCCAGGACATCCTCACCGGGGAGCTGTTTTTT
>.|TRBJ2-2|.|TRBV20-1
CSVVGIGGELFF
TGCAGTGTCGTAGGGATCGGCGGGGAGCTGTTTTTT
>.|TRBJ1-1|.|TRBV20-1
CSADFWGGGTEAFF
TGCAGTGCTGATTTTTGGGGTGGTGGCACTGAAGCTTTCTTT
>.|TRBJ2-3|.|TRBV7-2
CASSLYTGITDTQYF
TGTGCCAGCAGCCTTTACACAGGCATCACAGATACGCAGTATTTT
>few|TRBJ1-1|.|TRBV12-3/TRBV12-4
CASSSYGANTEAFF
TGTGCCAGCAGTTCATATGGGGCGAACACTGAAGCTTTCTTT
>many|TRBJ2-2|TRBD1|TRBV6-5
CASSYQGQSTGELFF
TGTGCCAGCAGTTACCAGGGACAGTCAACCGGGGAGCTGTTTTTT
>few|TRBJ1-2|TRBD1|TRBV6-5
CASRTDRVYGYTF
TGTGCCAGCAGAACCGACAGGGTCTATGGCTACACCTTC
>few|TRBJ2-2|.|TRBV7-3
CASSPPGGLTGELFF
TGTGCCAGCAGCCCGCCTGGGGGTCTCACCGGGGAGCTGTTTTTT
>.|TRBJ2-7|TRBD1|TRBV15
CATSTDWTGVTYEQYF
TGTGCCACCAGCACCGATTGGACAGGGGTAACCTACGAGCAGTACTTC
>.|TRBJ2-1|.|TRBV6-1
CASSENFSYNEQFF
TGTGCCAGCAGTGAGAATTTCTCCTACAATGAGCAGTTCTTC
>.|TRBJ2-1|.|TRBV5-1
CASSFRGGIEQFF
TGCGCCAGCAGTTTCCGTGGGGGAATTGAGCAGTTCTTC
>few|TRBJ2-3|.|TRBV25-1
CASSELGQPWDTQYF
TGTGCCAGCAGTGAATTAGGACAGCCTTGGGATACGCAGTATTTT
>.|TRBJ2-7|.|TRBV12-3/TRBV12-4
CASSRRGGDASSHEQYF
TGTGCCAGCAGTCGTCGGGGCGGGGACGCCTCTTCCCACGAGCAGTACTTC